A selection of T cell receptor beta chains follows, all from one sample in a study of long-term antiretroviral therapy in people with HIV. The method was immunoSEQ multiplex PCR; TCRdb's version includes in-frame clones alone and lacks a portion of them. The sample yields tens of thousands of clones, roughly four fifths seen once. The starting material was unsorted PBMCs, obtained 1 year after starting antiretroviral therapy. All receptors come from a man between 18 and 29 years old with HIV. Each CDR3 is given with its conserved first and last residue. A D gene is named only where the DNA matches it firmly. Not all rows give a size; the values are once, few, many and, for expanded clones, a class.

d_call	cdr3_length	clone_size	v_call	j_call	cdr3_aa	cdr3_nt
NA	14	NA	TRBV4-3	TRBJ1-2	CASSQEGGDYGYTF	TGCGCCAGCAGCCAAGAGGGGGGCGACTATGGCTACACCTTC
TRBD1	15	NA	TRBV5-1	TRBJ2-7	CASSKGTGNSYEQYF	TGCGCCAGCAGCAAGGGGACAGGGAATTCATACGAGCAGTACTTC
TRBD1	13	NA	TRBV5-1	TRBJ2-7	CATSPDRGHEQYF	TGCGCCACCAGCCCGGACAGGGGTCACGAGCAGTACTTC
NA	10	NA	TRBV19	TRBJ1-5	CASGNQPQHF	TGTGCCAGTGGAAATCAGCCCCAGCATTTT
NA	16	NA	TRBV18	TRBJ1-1	CASSLGLQGSNTEAFF	TGTGCCAGCTCACTGGGTTTACAGGGATCTAACACTGAAGCTTTCTTT
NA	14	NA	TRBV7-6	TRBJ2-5	CASSPWVGRETQYF	TGTGCCAGCAGCCCTTGGGTGGGAAGGGAGACCCAGTACTTC
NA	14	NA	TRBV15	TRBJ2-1	CATSSHREGNEQFF	TGTGCCACCAGCAGCCACAGGGAAGGCAATGAGCAGTTCTTC
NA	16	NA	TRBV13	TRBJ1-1	CASSLLLRPTNTEAFF	TGTGCCAGCAGCTTACTTTTGAGACCGACGAACACTGAAGCTTTCTTT
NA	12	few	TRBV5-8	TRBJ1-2	CASSTGWAGYTF	TGTGCCAGCAGCACGGGGTGGGCTGGCTACACCTTC
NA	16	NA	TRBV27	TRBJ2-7	CASSLEGGLSSYEQYF	TGTGCCAGCAGTTTAGAGGGGGGCCTAAGCTCCTACGAGCAGTACTTC
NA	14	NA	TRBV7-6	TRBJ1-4	CASSLDKLREKLFF	TGTGCCAGCAGCTTAGATAAGCTGAGGGAAAAACTGTTTTTT
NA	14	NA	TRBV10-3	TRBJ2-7	CAIRYGTPPYEQYF	TGTGCCATCAGGTATGGGACACCCCCCTACGAGCAGTACTTC
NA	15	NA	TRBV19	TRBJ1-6	CASSVDMPGGSPLHF	TGTGCCAGTAGTGTTGACATGCCGGGCGGTTCACCCCTCCACTTT
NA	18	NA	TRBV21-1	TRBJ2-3	CASSSRRDRGRRTDTQYF	TGTGCCAGCAGCTCACGCCGGGACAGGGGGCGTCGGACAGATACGCAGTATTTT
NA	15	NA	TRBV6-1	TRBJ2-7	CASSPRDLDLYEQYF	TGTGCCAGCTCCCCCCGGGACCTCGACCTCTACGAGCAGTACTTC
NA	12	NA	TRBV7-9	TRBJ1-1	CASSLGLAEAFF	TGTGCCAGCAGCTTAGGTCTAGCAGAAGCTTTCTTT
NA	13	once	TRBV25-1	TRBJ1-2	CASSLQLGDGYTF	TGTGCCAGCAGCCTACAGTTGGGAGATGGCTACACCTTC
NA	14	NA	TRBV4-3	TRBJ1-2	CASSQDSGVYGYTF	TGCGCCAGCAGCCAAGATAGTGGGGTCTATGGCTACACCTTC
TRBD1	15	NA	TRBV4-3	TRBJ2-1	CASSLRGQGADEQFF	TGCGCCAGCAGCCTTCGAGGCCAGGGGGCAGATGAGCAGTTCTTC
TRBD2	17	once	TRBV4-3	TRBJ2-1	CASSQDPPSGSYNEQFF	TGCGCCAGCAGCCAAGACCCGCCTAGCGGGTCTTACAATGAGCAGTTCTTC
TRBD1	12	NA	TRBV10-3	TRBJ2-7	CAISRQGNEQYF	TGTGCCATCAGCAGACAGGGGAACGAGCAGTACTTC
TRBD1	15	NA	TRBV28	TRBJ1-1	CASSLSRDRGPEAFF	TGTGCCAGCAGTTTATCCCGGGACAGGGGCCCTGAAGCTTTCTTT
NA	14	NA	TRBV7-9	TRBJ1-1	CASSPSGQDTEAFF	TGTGCCAGCAGCCCCTCAGGGCAGGACACTGAAGCTTTCTTT